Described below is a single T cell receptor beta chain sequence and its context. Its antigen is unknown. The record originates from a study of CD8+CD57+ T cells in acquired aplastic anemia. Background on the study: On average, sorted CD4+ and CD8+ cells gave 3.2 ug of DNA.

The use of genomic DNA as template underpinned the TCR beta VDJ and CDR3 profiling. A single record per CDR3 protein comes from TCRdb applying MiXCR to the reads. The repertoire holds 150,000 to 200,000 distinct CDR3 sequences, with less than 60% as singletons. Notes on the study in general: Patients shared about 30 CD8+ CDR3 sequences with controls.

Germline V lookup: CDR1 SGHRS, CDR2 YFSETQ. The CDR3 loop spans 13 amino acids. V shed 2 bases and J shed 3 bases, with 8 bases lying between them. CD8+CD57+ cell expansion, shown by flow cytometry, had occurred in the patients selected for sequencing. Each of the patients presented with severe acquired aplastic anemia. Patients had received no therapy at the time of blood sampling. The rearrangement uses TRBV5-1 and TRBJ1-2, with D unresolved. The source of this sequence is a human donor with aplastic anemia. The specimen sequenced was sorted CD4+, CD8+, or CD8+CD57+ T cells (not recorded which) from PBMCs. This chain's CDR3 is CASSLEGHYGYTF. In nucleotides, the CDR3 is TGCGCCAGCAGCTTAGAAGGACACTATGGCTACACCTTC.